This TCR beta chain was sequenced in a study of OX40 agonist ivuxolimab in advanced cancers. This CDR3 region has 17 residues. The V gene's germline CDR1 is KGHSH and CDR2 LQKENI. Trimming at V came to 2 bases and at J to 3 bases, leaving 8 bases not matched to a gene. Sequenced by immunoSEQ multiplex PCR; TCRdb stores in-frame clones only, minus some. The sample has about 7,000 clones; around three quarters are singletons. The receptor was isolated from an adult with an advanced solid tumor such as melanoma, head and neck, liver or kidney cancer. V and J are TRBV18 and TRBJ2-3, with 10 bases that match TRBD2. The sample here was CD4+ or CD8+ T cells sorted from blood, taken in a trial of the OX40 agonist ivuxolimab. The CDR3 region is CASSPYPLAGETDTQYF. The CDR3, as DNA: TGTGCCAGCTCACCATACCCCCTAGCGGGAGAGACAGATACGCAGTATTTT. Filled out from reference TRBV18 and TRBJ2-3, the complete variable domain reads NAGVMQNPRHLVRRRGQEARLRCSPMKGHSHVYWYRQLPEEGLKFMVYLQKENIIDESGMPKERFSAEFPKEGPSILRIQQVVRGDSAAYFCASSPYPLAGETDTQYFGPGTRLTVL.